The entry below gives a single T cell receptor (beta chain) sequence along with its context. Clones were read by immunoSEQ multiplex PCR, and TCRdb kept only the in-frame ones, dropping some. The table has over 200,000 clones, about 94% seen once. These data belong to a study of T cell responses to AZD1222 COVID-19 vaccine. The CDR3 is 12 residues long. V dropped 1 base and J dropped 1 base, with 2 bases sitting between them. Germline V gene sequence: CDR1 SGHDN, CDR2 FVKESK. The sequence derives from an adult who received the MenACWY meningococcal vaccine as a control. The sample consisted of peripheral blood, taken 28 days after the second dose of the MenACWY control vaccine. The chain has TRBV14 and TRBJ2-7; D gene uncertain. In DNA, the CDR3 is TGTGCCAGCAGCCAAGTTTCCTACGAGCAGTACTTC. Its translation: CASSQVSYEQYF. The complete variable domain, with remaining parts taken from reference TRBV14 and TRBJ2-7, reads EAGVTQFPSHSVIEKGQTVTLRCDPISGHDNLYWYRRVMGKEIKFLLHFVKESKQDESGMPNNRFLAERTGGTYSTLKVQPAELEDSGVYFCASSQVSYEQYFGPGTRLTVT.